The clone carrying this T cell receptor (beta chain) was observed many times. This specimen belongs to a study of CD8 T cells in ankylosing spondylitis. MiXCR, run by TCRdb on the 5' RACE reads, gives a single entry per CDR3 protein. The data contain fewer than 200,000 distinct CDR3 sequences, roughly 18% of them singletons. Germline values: CDR1 MNHEY, CDR2 SVGAGI. The V end was cut by 0 bases, the J end by 5 bases, with 13 bases between. CDR3 length: 15 residues. This TCR was sampled from a male donor aged 10 to 30 with ankylosing spondylitis or in good health (not recorded which). The sample taken for sequencing was blood, either unsorted or a sorted T cell fraction (not recorded which). The V and J genes are TRBV6-5 and TRBJ1-2; D is undetermined. The CDR3 is CASSYSPEGGYGYTF. CDR3 sequence (DNA): TGTGCCAGCAGTTACTCGCCCGAGGGAGGGTATGGCTACACCTTC.